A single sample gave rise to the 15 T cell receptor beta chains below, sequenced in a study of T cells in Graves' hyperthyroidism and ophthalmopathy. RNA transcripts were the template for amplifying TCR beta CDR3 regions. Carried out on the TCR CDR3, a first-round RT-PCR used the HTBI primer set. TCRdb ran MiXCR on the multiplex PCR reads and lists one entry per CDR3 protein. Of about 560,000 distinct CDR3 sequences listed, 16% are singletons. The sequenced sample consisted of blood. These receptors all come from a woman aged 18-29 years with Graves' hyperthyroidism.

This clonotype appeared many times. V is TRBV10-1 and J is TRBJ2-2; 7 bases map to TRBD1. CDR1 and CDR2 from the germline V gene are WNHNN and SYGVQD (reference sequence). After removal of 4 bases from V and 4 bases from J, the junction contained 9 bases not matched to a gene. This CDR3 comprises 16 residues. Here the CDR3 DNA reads TGCGCCAGCAGTGTGGGTCCCGACAGGGCCACCGGGGAGCTGTTTTTT. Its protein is CASSVGPDRATGELFF.

CDR3 nucleotides: TGTGCCAGTAGTAAAGGCCCCCCTGACGGGAACACCGGGGAGCTGTTTTTT. Protein product: CASSKGPPDGNTGELFF. The gene calls are TRBV19 and TRBJ2-2; no clear D gene. The V and J ends lost 4 bases and 1 base respectively, with 16 bases between them. Germline lookup yields CDR1 LNHDA and CDR2 SQIVND (reference sequence). The CDR3 is 17 amino acids.

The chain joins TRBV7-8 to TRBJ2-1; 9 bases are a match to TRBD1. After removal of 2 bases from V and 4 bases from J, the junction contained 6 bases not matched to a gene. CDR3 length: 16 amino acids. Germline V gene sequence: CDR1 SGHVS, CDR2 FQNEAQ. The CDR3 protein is CASSLKGTGRYNEQFF. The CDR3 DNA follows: TGTGCCAGCAGCTTAAAGGGGACAGGGCGTTACAATGAGCAGTTCTTC.

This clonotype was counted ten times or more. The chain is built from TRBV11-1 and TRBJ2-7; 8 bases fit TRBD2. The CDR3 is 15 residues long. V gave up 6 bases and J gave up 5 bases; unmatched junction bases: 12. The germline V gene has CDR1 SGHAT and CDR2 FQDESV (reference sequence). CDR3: CASRAVAGGYHEQYF. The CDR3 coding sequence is TGTGCCAGCAGGGCCGTTGCGGGAGGCTACCACGAGCAGTACTTC.

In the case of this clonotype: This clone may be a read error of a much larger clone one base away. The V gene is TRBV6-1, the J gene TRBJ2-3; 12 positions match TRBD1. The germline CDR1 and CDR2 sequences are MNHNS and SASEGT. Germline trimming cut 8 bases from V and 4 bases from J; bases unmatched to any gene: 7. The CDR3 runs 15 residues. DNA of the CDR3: TGTGCCAGCGGTGCGGGACAGGGGGCCGCAGATACGCAGTATTTT. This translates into CASGAGQGAADTQYF.

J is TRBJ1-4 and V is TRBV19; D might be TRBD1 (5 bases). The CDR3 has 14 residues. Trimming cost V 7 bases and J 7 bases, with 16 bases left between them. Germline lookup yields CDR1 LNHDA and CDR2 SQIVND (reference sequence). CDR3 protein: CASMGTGRGEKLFF. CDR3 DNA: TGTGCCAGTATGGGGACGGGCCGGGGTGAAAAACTGTTTTTT.

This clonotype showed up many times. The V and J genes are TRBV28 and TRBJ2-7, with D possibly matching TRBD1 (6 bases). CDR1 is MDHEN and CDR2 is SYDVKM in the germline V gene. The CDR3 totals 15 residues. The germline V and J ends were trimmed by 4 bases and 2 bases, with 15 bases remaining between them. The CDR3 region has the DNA TGTGCCAGCAGTTCCTACACCAGGGGAACCTACGAGCAGTACTTC. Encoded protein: CASSSYTRGTYEQYF. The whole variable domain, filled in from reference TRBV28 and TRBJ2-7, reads DVKVTQSSRYLVKRTGEKVFLECVQDMDHENMFWYRQDPGLGLRLIYFSYDVKMKEKGDIPEGYSVSREKKERFSLILESASTNQTSMYLCASSSYTRGTYEQYFGPGTRLTVT.

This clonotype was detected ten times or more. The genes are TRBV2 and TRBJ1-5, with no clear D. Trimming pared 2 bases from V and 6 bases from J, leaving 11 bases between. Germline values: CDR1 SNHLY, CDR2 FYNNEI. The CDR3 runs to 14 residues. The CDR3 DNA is TGTGCCAGCAGTGAAAGGGCAGTTTCTCAGCCCCAGCATTTT. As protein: CASSERAVSQPQHF.

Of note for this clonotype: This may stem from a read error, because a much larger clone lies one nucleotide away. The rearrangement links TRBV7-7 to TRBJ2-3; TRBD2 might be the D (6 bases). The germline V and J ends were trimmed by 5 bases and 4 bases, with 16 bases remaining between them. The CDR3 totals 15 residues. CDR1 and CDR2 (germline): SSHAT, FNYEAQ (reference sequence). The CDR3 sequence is CASSPGLGSADTQYF. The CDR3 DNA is TGTGCCAGCAGCCCGGGACTGGGGAGCGCAGATACGCAGTATTTT.

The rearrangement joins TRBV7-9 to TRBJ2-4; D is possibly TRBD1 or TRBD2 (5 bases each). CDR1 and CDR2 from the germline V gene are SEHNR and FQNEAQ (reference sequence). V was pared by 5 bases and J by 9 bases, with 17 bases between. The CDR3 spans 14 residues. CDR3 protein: CASSRTEGSGIQYF. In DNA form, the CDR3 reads TGTGCCAGCAGCCGAACTGAGGGGTCGGGCATTCAGTACTTC. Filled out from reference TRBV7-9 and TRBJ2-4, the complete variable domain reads DTGVSQNPRHKITKRGQNVTFRCDPISEHNRLYWYRQTLGQGPEFLTYFQNEAQLEKSRLLSDRFSAERPKGSFSTLEIQRTEQGDSAMYLCASSRTEGSGIQYFGAGTRLSVL.

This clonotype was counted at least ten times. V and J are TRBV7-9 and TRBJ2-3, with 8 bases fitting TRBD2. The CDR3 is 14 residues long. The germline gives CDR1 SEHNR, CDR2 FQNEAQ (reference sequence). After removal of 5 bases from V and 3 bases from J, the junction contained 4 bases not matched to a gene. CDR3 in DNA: TGTGCCAGCAGCGGTGAGCGGGGGACAGATACGCAGTATTTT. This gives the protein CASSGERGTDTQYF.

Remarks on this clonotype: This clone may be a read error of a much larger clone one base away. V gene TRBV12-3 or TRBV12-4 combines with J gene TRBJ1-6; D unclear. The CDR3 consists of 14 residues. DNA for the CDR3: TGTACCAGCAGTTTGTACTCTGTGGATTCACCCCTCCACTTT. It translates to CTSSLYSVDSPLHF.

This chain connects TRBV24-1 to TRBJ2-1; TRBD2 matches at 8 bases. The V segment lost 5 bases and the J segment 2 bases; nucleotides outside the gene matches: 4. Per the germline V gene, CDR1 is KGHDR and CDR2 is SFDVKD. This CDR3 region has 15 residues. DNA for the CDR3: TGTGCCACCAGTGGTCCAGCGGGGGCCTACAATGAGCAGTTCTTC. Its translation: CATSGPAGAYNEQFF.

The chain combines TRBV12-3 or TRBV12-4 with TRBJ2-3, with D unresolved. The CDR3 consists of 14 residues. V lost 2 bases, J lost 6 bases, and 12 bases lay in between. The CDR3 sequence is CASSLLGIGDTQYF. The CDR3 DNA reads TGTGCCAGCAGTTTATTAGGGATCGGGGATACGCAGTATTTT.

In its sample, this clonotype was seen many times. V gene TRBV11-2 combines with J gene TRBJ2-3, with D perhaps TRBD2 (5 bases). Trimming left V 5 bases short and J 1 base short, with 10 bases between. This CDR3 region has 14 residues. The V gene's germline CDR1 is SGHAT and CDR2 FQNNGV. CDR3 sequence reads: CASSLAWGTDTQYF. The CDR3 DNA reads TGTGCCAGCAGCCTAGCATGGGGCACAGATACGCAGTATTTT.